The sequence of this T cell receptor (beta chain) was determined in a study of memory CD4+ T cells and cytomegalovirus serostatus. Points from the study as a whole: Suggested: most of the CMV-linked TCR signature lies in CD4+ memory cells.

Clones were sequenced by immunoSEQ multiplex PCR, and TCRdb holds only the in-frame ones, with some missing. The table records around 88,000 clones, over 70% of them present only once. The length of the CDR3 is 13 residues. Trimming at V came to 6 bases and at J to 7 bases, leaving 9 bases not matched to a gene. Per the germline V gene, CDR1 is MRHNA and CDR2 is SNTAGT. The sort gate was single viable CD3+CD4+CD8-CD45RO+ cells for memory CD4+ T cells. Serum IgG to CMV pp150, pp28, p38 and p52 defined serostatus. As for this clone: No antigen is known for it.

The receptor was derived from an adult in good health and CMV-seropositive. This chain links TRBV6-4 with TRBJ2-7; 7 bases fit TRBD1. Sequencing input: memory CD4+ T cells from blood. The CDR3 DNA follows: TGTGCCAGCAGCCGAGCGACAGGGTTAGAGCAGTACTTC. Its translation is CASSRATGLEQYF.